The next 2 T cell receptor beta chains were all read from a single sample in a study of blood T cell repertoires in COVID-19. Using immunoSEQ multiplex PCR, the repertoire was profiled, and TCRdb retains in-frame clones only, with some absent. The sample yields around 60,000 clones, around 86% seen once. The sequenced sample was peripheral blood. The origin of the receptors is a human donor in a cohort sampled during active COVID-19.

The chain joins TRBV3-1 (or the pseudogene TRBV3-2) to TRBJ2-2, with 12 bases aligning to TRBD2. CDR1 and CDR2 (germline): LGHDT, YNNKEL (reference sequence). The CDR3 has 16 residues. J was trimmed by 4 bases and V by 3 bases; bases with no gene match: 3. This chain's CDR3 is CASSQSLAGGTGELFF. CDR3 sequence (DNA): TGTGCCAGCAGCCAGTCACTAGCGGGAGGCACCGGGGAGCTGTTTTTT.

V and J are TRBV19 and TRBJ2-2; D gene unclear. The CDR3 is 15 residues long. Trimming removed 1 base at V and 7 bases at J, with 13 bases between. Germline V gene data show CDR1 as LNHDA and CDR2 as SQIVND (reference sequence). This CDR3 reads CASSIGGWSVGELFF. DNA of the CDR3: TGTGCCAGTAGTATAGGTGGCTGGAGTGTCGGGGAGCTGTTTTTT. The whole variable domain, remainder taken from reference TRBV19 and TRBJ2-2, is DGGITQSPKYLFRKEGQNVTLSCEQNLNHDAMYWYRQDPGQGLRLIYYSQIVNDFQKGDIAEGYSVSREKKESFPLTVTSAQKNPTAFYLCASSIGGWSVGELFFGEGSRLTVL.